This T cell receptor (beta chain) was identified during a study of breast tumors, draining lymph nodes, adjacent tissues. Points from the study as a whole: Tumor and nontumor repertoires were significantly more similar in luminal-like than in basal-like breast cancer.

This clonotype was counted at least ten times. The antigen is not known. Via MiXCR, TCRdb re-called the multiplex PCR reads, giving one row per CDR3 protein. The sample lists approximately 90,000 distinct CDR3 sequences, over 25% occurring once. Deletions cut 2 bases from V and 3 bases from J, with 10 bases between. CDR3 length: 15 amino acids. CDR1 is SGHTA, CDR2 FQGNSA, per germline. The lymph nodes were axillary draining lymph nodes from breast cancer patients. Sequenced material: axillary lymph node tissue. This TCR came from a female donor with breast cancer. Some clones in this sample may be carry-over from other donors' samples. The chain is built from TRBV7-2 and TRBJ2-2; D is unresolved. The CDR3 reads CASSLLFRDTGELFF. The CDR3 DNA sequence: TGTGCCAGCAGCTTATTATTCCGGGACACCGGGGAGCTGTTTTTT.